The next 25 T cell receptor beta chains were all read from a single sample in a study of blood T cell repertoires in COVID-19. Here immunoSEQ multiplex PCR was the method, and the copy in TCRdb shows in-frame clones only, minus some. The data show more than 200,000 clones, 65% to 90% seen once. The specimen was peripheral blood. These receptors came from a man aged 45-65 years with COVID-19, enrolled during active disease.

The chain has TRBV4-2 and TRBJ1-2; possible D gene TRBD1, 5 bases. Germline loops: CDR1 LGHNA, CDR2 YNFKEQ. Trimming removed 3 bases at V and 8 bases at J, with 16 bases between. The CDR3 spans 14 residues. Here the CDR3 DNA reads TGTGCCAGCAGCCAGGCAGGGACTCCGCGGGGCTACACCTTC. Its translation: CASSQAGTPRGYTF.

Notes on this clone: This specimen includes other DNA sequences encoding the same CDR3. This chain uses TRBV3-1 (or the pseudogene TRBV3-2) with TRBJ2-3; 10 bases line up with TRBD2. Germline trimming cut 1 base from V and 3 bases from J; bases unmatched to any gene: 1. The CDR3 has 15 amino acids. Germline CDR1 and CDR2: LGHDT and YNNKEL (reference sequence). Here the CDR3 reads CASSQGLAGTDTQYF. CDR3 DNA: TGTGCCAGCAGCCAAGGACTAGCGGGTACAGATACGCAGTATTTT.

This rearrangement joins TRBV5-1 to TRBJ2-7; 9 nucleotides align to TRBD1. CDR1 is SGHRS and CDR2 is YFSETQ in the germline V gene. The CDR3 contains 15 residues. With V trimmed by 4 bases and J by 4 bases, 9 bases remained unmatched. The CDR3 sequence: CASSPWTGEPYEQYF. The CDR3 DNA sequence: TGCGCCAGCAGCCCATGGACAGGGGAACCTTACGAGCAGTACTTC.

V gene TRBV21-1 combines with J gene TRBJ2-1; TRBD2 is taken as the D call from the table, unchecked against the DNA. TRBV21-1 is a recognized pseudogene. The CDR3 consists of 19 residues. CDR3 amino acids: CASSKHQGLAGATGNEQFF. The DNA for the CDR3 is TGTGCCAGCAGCAAACATCAGGGACTAGCGGGGGCTACGGGGAATGAGCAGTTCTTC.

The V and J genes are TRBV19 and TRBJ1-2, with 7 bases aligning to TRBD1. Per germline, CDR1 LNHDA and CDR2 SQIVND (reference sequence). The CDR3 extends over 13 amino acids. V was clipped by 7 bases and J by 6 bases; unmatched bases: 8. CDR3 DNA sequence: TGTGCCAGTAACCTAGACAGGGCGGATGGCTACACCTTC. Translating it yields CASNLDRADGYTF. Full variable domain (outside the CDR3, taken from reference TRBV19 and TRBJ1-2): DGGITQSPKYLFRKEGQNVTLSCEQNLNHDAMYWYRQDPGQGLRLIYYSQIVNDFQKGDIAEGYSVSREKKESFPLTVTSAQKNPTAFYLCASNLDRADGYTFGSGTRLTVV.

The chain carries TRBV7-2 and TRBJ2-5, with a possible D match to TRBD2 (5 bases). CDR3 length equals 13 residues. V lost 5 bases to trimming and J lost 3 bases, with 10 bases between them. The germline V gene encodes CDR1 SGHTA and CDR2 FQGNSA. The CDR3 reads CASSEGGKETQYF. For the CDR3, the DNA is TGTGCCAGCAGCGAGGGTGGCAAAGAGACCCAGTACTTC.

The chain is built from TRBV19 and TRBJ2-1; TRBD2 aligns across 10 bases. This CDR3 is 13 amino acids long. Germline CDR1 reads LNHDA; CDR2 reads SQIVND (reference sequence). With 3 bases clipped from V and 13 bases from J, the junction kept 6 bases outside the gene matches. The CDR3 region is CASSIGSGRIQFF. CDR3 DNA: TGTGCCAGTAGTATTGGTAGCGGGAGGATCCAGTTCTTC.

The chain recombines TRBV6-1 with TRBJ1-5; D perhaps matches TRBD1 (6 bases). Germline V gene data show CDR1 as MNHNS and CDR2 as SASEGT. There are 18 residues in the CDR3. V was trimmed by 4 bases and J by 4 bases, leaving 23 bases between them. CDR3 region: CASSVGPWGGALNQPQHF. CDR3 bases: TGTGCCAGCAGTGTTGGCCCTTGGGGGGGGGCCTTAAATCAGCCCCAGCATTTT.

For this clone: Other DNA sequences in this specimen translate into the identical CDR3. This rearrangement joins TRBV18 to TRBJ1-5, with TRBD1 matching over 10 bases. The CDR3 runs to 15 residues. CDR1 is KGHSH, CDR2 LQKENI, per germline. Trimming cost V 3 bases and J 4 bases; bases outside gene matches: 3. In nucleotides, the CDR3 is TGTGCCAGCTCACCTCCGGGACAGGGGAATCAGCCCCAGCATTTT. Translation gives CASSPPGQGNQPQHF.

This chain uses TRBV7-8 with TRBJ1-2, with 7 nucleotides matching TRBD1. The V segment lost 0 bases and the J segment 4 bases; nucleotides outside the gene matches: 8. The V gene's germline CDR1 is SGHVS and CDR2 FQNEAQ. This CDR3 spans 16 amino acids. The CDR3 is CASSLAAAGGGYGYTF. In DNA, the CDR3 is TGTGCCAGCAGCTTAGCAGCGGCAGGGGGTGGCTATGGCTACACCTTC.

The chain uses TRBV5-1 and TRBJ2-7, with 9 bases lining up with TRBD1. Germline CDR1 and CDR2: SGHRS and YFSETQ. V lost 2 bases, J lost 0 bases, and 24 bases stayed unmatched. This CDR3 has 22 amino acids. The chain's CDR3 is CASSFGGQGAGDGGSSSYEQYF. The CDR3 DNA follows: TGCGCCAGCAGCTTCGGGGGACAGGGCGCAGGAGATGGCGGCTCAAGCTCCTACGAGCAGTACTTC.

The CDR3 is CASSLEGVGTGELFF. The CDR3 DNA reads as TGCGCCAGCAGCTTGGAGGGAGTGGGGACCGGGGAGCTGTTTTTT. The rearrangement uses TRBV5-1 and TRBJ2-2; weak D call: TRBD2 (5 bases). V dropped 0 bases and J dropped 5 bases, with 11 bases sitting between them. The germline CDR1 and CDR2 sequences are SGHRS and YFSETQ. The CDR3 contains 15 residues.

The chain employs TRBV7-2 and TRBJ2-7; a weak D match, TRBD1 (6 bases). The germline gives CDR1 SGHTA, CDR2 FQGNSA. The CDR3 covers 15 residues. Trimming removed 5 bases at V and 1 base at J, with 15 bases between. The CDR3 DNA follows: TGTGCCAGCAGCCCCAGGGGCATGGGATCCTACGAGCAGTACTTC. The encoded protein is CASSPRGMGSYEQYF.

The V and J genes are TRBV2 and TRBJ2-4; TRBD2 is a possible D gene (5 bases). The CDR3 spans 16 residues. V was clipped by 8 bases and J by 8 bases, with 25 bases between them. Germline V CDR1 and CDR2: SNHLY, FYNNEI. As DNA, the CDR3 is TGTGCCAGCTGGGGTTTGTCTTTGAGGGTTGGAGACATTCAGTACTTC. It specifies CASWGLSLRVGDIQYF.

In its sample, this clone was seen a few times. The rearrangement uses TRBV14 and TRBJ1-6; 10 bases map to TRBD1. Germline V lookup: CDR1 SGHDN, CDR2 FVKESK. The trim removed 3 bases at V and 9 bases at J, leaving 8 bases unmatched. The CDR3 runs to 16 residues. The CDR3 is CASSHRTGGYGSPLHF. In DNA form, the CDR3 reads TGTGCCAGCAGCCATCGGACAGGGGGATATGGTTCACCCCTCCACTTT.

This chain connects TRBV7-2 to TRBJ2-5, with 14 bases identical to TRBD2. The V and J ends lost 2 bases and 5 bases, in that order; junction bases with no gene match: 10. CDR1 is SGHTA and CDR2 is FQGNSA in the germline V gene. The length of the CDR3 is 18 residues. The CDR3 DNA reads TGTGCCAGCAGCTTAATCCGACTAGCGGGGGGGCTCCTTGAGACCCAGTACTTC. This gives the protein CASSLIRLAGGLLETQYF.

This chain links TRBV5-4 with TRBJ2-1; maybe TRBD2 (6 bases). There are 13 residues in the CDR3. CDR1 SGHNT and CDR2 YYREEE come from the germline V gene (reference sequence). Trimming took off 0 bases at V and 7 bases at J, with 8 bases between the two ends. CDR3 residues: CASSLAGGNEQFF. In DNA, the CDR3 is TGTGCCAGCAGCTTGGCCGGAGGGAATGAGCAGTTCTTC.

The chain uses TRBV24-1 and TRBJ2-3; D is uncertain. V was trimmed by 2 bases and J by 4 bases, leaving 6 bases between them. Germline values: CDR1 KGHDR, CDR2 SFDVKD. This CDR3 contains 13 residues. The CDR3: CATSDSSPDTQYF. CDR3 DNA sequence: TGTGCCACCAGTGATTCGAGTCCAGATACGCAGTATTTT.

The chain uses TRBV7-2 and TRBJ1-4; D remains unclear. The V gene's germline CDR1 is SGHTA and CDR2 FQGNSA. The germline V and J ends were trimmed by 1 base and 8 bases, with 17 bases remaining between them. The CDR3 is 16 amino acids. Here the CDR3 reads CASSLGFPGGREKLFF. The CDR3 nucleotides are TGTGCCAGCAGCTTAGGGTTTCCGGGTGGGAGAGAAAAACTGTTTTTT.

This chain links TRBV7-9 with TRBJ1-5; D is perhaps TRBD1 (6 bases). Germline assignment: CDR1 SEHNR and CDR2 FQNEAQ (reference sequence). Between the trimmed V and J ends, which lost 5 bases and 2 bases, there was a span of 10 bases. CDR3 size: 14 residues. The CDR3 is CASSPGVGNQPQHF. CDR3 DNA: TGTGCCAGCAGCCCAGGGGTGGGCAATCAGCCCCAGCATTTT.

The table lists this clone with a few counts. The chain joins TRBV6-4 to TRBJ2-1; D gene ambiguous. Per the germline V gene, CDR1 is MRHNA and CDR2 is SNTAGT. The CDR3 length is 13 residues. V was trimmed by 0 bases and J by 7 bases, leaving 7 bases between them. The CDR3 region is CASSDSSTNEQFF. CDR3 DNA: TGTGCCAGCAGTGACTCGAGCACGAATGAGCAGTTCTTC.

The chain has TRBV19 and TRBJ1-1; 7 bases line up with TRBD1. Trimming took 7 bases from V and 10 from J; bases not matched to a gene: 9. Germline V gives CDR1 LNHDA, CDR2 SQIVND (reference sequence). The CDR3 length is 12 residues. This chain's CDR3 is CASTPQAGGAFF. CDR3 sequence (DNA): TGTGCCAGTACCCCACAGGCAGGGGGAGCTTTCTTT. The complete variable domain, with remaining parts taken from reference TRBV19 and TRBJ1-1, reads DGGITQSPKYLFRKEGQNVTLSCEQNLNHDAMYWYRQDPGQGLRLIYYSQIVNDFQKGDIAEGYSVSREKKESFPLTVTSAQKNPTAFYLCASTPQAGGAFFGQGTRLTVV.

This sequence joins TRBV10-3 and TRBJ2-7; 7 bases align to TRBD2. The J segment lost 0 bases and the V segment lost 4 bases, leaving 15 bases of the junction unmatched. The length of the CDR3 is 18 residues. The V gene's germline CDR1 is ENHRY and CDR2 SYGVKD. The CDR3 region has the DNA TGTGCCATCAGTGGTTCCCCCCCGGGACTACAAAGCTCCTACGAGCAGTACTTC. Protein product: CAISGSPPGLQSSYEQYF.

This clone showed up just a few times. This sequence joins TRBV10-3 and TRBJ2-2, with D uncertain. Germline lookup yields CDR1 ENHRY and CDR2 SYGVKD. V dropped 2 bases and J dropped 5 bases, with 6 bases sitting between them. The CDR3 spans 13 residues. For the CDR3, the DNA is TGTGCCATCAGTGAGCGAGATACCGGGGAGCTGTTTTTT. Translated, it gives CAISERDTGELFF.

The gene calls are TRBV6-5 and TRBJ2-1; D may be TRBD2 (5 bases). Germline CDR1 MNHEY, CDR2 SVGAGI. V lost 2 bases, J lost 5 bases, and 16 bases lay in between. The CDR3 length is 16 residues. CDR3 sequence: CASSYTKLVRDNEQFF. The CDR3 region has the DNA TGTGCCAGCAGTTACACAAAACTAGTCCGGGACAATGAGCAGTTCTTC.